This T cell receptor beta chain was sequenced in a study of CD8+CD57+ T cells in acquired aplastic anemia. In the study overall: The average for DNA from sorted CD4+ and CD8+ cells was 3.2 ug. Among healthy donors, CD4+ cells averaged about 10 million reads. Findings of the study overall: Comparison of patients with controls identified 25 to 35 shared CD8+ CDR3 sequences.

Trimming took 3 bases from V and 11 from J; bases not matched to a gene: 9. The CDR3 totals 14 residues. Germline loops: CDR1 LNHDA, CDR2 SQIVND (reference sequence). As regards this clonotype: The antigen is undetermined.

Profiling of TCR beta VDJ combinations and CDR3 sequences used genomic DNA as template. One entry per CDR3 protein, called by TCRdb with MiXCR from the reads. Seen here are hundreds of thousands of distinct CDR3 sequences, just under 70% observed once, and the top ten hold under 5%. The sequenced material came from sorted CD4+, CD8+, or CD8+CD57+ T cells (not recorded which) from PBMCs. The clonotype originates from a human donor in good health, serving as a control. The chain combines TRBV19 with TRBJ1-1; 10 bases are shared with TRBD1. The CDR3 loop is CASSISRDRGIAFF. CDR3 DNA sequence: TGTGCCAGTAGTATCTCCCGGGACAGGGGTATCGCTTTCTTT.